These 6 T cell receptor beta chains came from one sample sequenced in a study of neoadjuvant nivolumab and ipilimumab in lung cancer. TCRdb's table, derived via immunoSEQ multiplex PCR, lists solely in-frame clones and lacks some. This table holds about 13,000 clones, approximately 68% found once. This sample comprised peripheral blood, obtained after neoadjuvant nivolumab, alone or with ipilimumab, at or shortly before surgery. These receptors were obtained from an adult with non-small cell lung cancer.

This chain connects TRBV29-1 to TRBJ1-1; 7 positions match TRBD1. Germline CDR1 and CDR2: SQVTM and ANQGSEA. The length of the CDR3 is 11 residues. V dropped 7 bases and J dropped 1; count of bases not matched to a gene: 0. CDR3 sequence reads: CSGDRNTEAFF. Written as DNA, the CDR3 is TGCAGCGGGGACAGGAACACTGAAGCTTTCTTT. The variable domain in full, with the rest retrieved from reference TRBV29-1 and TRBJ1-1, is SAVISQKPSRDICQRGTSLTIQCQVDSQVTMMFWYRQQPGQSLTLIATANQGSEATYESGFVIDKFPISRPNLTFSTLTVSNMSPEDSSIYLCSGDRNTEAFFGQGTRLTVV.

This rearrangement joins TRBV7-9 to TRBJ2-7; possibly TRBD1 or TRBD2 for D (5 bases each). There are 16 residues in the CDR3. Trimming removed 4 bases from V and 6 bases from J, with 22 bases in between. From germline, CDR1 is SEHNR and CDR2 FQNEAQ (reference sequence). CDR3 protein: CASSSRGDPLGSEQYF. The CDR3 coding sequence is TGTGCCAGCAGCTCTCGTGGGGACCCTCTAGGTTCCGAGCAGTACTTC.

This chain connects TRBV5-5 to TRBJ2-7; the match to TRBD1 covers 9 bases. The V and J ends lost 0 bases and 3 bases, in that order; junction bases with no gene match: 7. The CDR3 contains 16 residues. Per germline, CDR1 SGHKS and CDR2 YYEKEE (reference sequence). This CDR3 reads CASSLAGTGTYYEQYF. DNA for the CDR3: TGTGCCAGCAGCTTGGCGGGGACAGGGACCTACTACGAGCAGTACTTC.

The chain joins TRBV25-1 to TRBJ2-7; D gene unclear. The germline V gene encodes CDR1 MGHDK and CDR2 SYGVNS. This CDR3 comprises 11 residues. The V and J ends lost 4 bases and 2 bases respectively, with 3 bases between them. CDR3 sequence: CASSATYEQYF. The DNA for the CDR3 is TGTGCCAGCAGTGCAACCTACGAGCAGTACTTC.

The genes are TRBV30 and TRBJ2-5; D unresolved. Looked up from germline, CDR1 is GTSNPN and CDR2 is SVGIG (reference sequence). Trimming cost V 7 bases and J 5 bases, with 20 bases left between them. The CDR3 sequence is 14 residues long. CDR3 residues: CAFLPQWSEETQYF. The DNA of the CDR3 is TGTGCCTTCTTGCCCCAATGGAGCGAGGAGACCCAGTACTTC.

CDR3: CASSPSRGGTEAFF. The CDR3 DNA reads as TGTGCCAGCTCACCGTCGCGGGGGGGCACTGAAGCTTTCTTT. V usage is TRBV18 and J usage is TRBJ1-1; D is perhaps TRBD1 (5 bases). The V end was cut by 3 bases, the J end by 4 bases, with 12 bases between. CDR1 is KGHSH and CDR2 is LQKENI in the germline V gene. The CDR3 has 14 amino acids.